This entry lists 21 T cell receptor beta chains sequenced from one sample in a study of a mutant IDH1 vaccine in newly diagnosed glioma. Some clones are missing from TCRdb's copy, which holds only in-frame ones; the method was immunoSEQ multiplex PCR. The repertoire consists of around 88,000 clones, with over 75% occurring once and the leading ten covering around 7%. Time point of the sample: baseline, week 1 (first vaccination visit). Sample treatment: pre-vaccination baseline after standard-of-care therapy. This material consisted of PBMCs, taken from a glioma patient treated with radiotherapy, temozolomide or both. The receptor set was obtained from a man aged 40-50 years with glioma.

The chain joins TRBV5-1 to TRBJ1-5; a weak D match, TRBD1 (5 bases). This CDR3 is 13 amino acids long. Trimming left V 2 bases short and J 7 bases short, with 10 bases between. Germline CDR1 SGHRS, CDR2 YFSETQ. Here the CDR3 DNA reads TGCGCCAGCAGCTTAGGGGCGAACCAGCCCCAGCATTTT. This gives the protein CASSLGANQPQHF.

This chain uses TRBV27 with TRBJ2-7, with TRBD1 matching 7 bases. Germline CDR1 is MNHEY and CDR2 is SMNVEV (reference sequence). This CDR3 has 13 residues. J gave up 2 bases and V 6 bases, and 4 bases lay outside the gene matches. The CDR3 region is CASRRQGPYEQYF. The CDR3 DNA follows: TGTGCCAGCAGGAGACAGGGACCCTACGAGCAGTACTTC.

V gene TRBV5-6 combines with J gene TRBJ1-5; perhaps TRBD1 as D (5 bases). This CDR3 contains 16 residues. Trimming took off 4 bases at V and 5 bases at J, with 19 bases between the two ends. CDR1 and CDR2 from the germline V gene are SGHDT and YYEEEE. The CDR3 nucleotides read TGTGCCAGCAGCGCGGATGAGGGGCCACAGTATCAGCCCCAGCATTTT. It encodes CASSADEGPQYQPQHF.

This clone was recorded a few times. V is TRBV6-1 and J is TRBJ1-1; D remains unclear. This CDR3 spans 13 amino acids. Germline V gives CDR1 MNHNS, CDR2 SASEGT. Trimming removed 7 bases at V and 1 base at J, with 10 bases between. The CDR3 sequence: CASTRGQNTEAFF. CDR3 nucleotides: TGTGCCAGCACCAGAGGTCAGAACACTGAAGCTTTCTTT.

The chain employs TRBV27 and TRBJ2-7, with 8 bases aligning to TRBD1. This CDR3 region has 15 residues. V trimming: 0 bases; J trimming: 6 bases; junction bases outside the gene matches: 7. Looked up from germline, CDR1 is MNHEY and CDR2 is SMNVEV (reference sequence). Here the CDR3 DNA reads TGTGCCAGCAGTTTATCGGCAGGGGGCACCGGCGAGCAGTACTTC. Residues: CASSLSAGGTGEQYF.

V usage is TRBV6-1 and J usage is TRBJ2-7; D might be TRBD1 (5 bases). This CDR3 region has 13 residues. CDR1 is MNHNS, CDR2 SASEGT, per germline. With 3 bases removed from V and 4 bases from J, the gap between germline ends came to 10 bases. The CDR3 nucleotides are TGTGCCAGCAGTGATGTTAGGGGTTACGAGCAGTACTTC. This encodes CASSDVRGYEQYF.

The rearrangement joins TRBV19 to TRBJ1-4; tentative D call: TRBD1 (5 bases). Germline values: CDR1 LNHDA, CDR2 SQIVND (reference sequence). V was clipped by 3 bases and J by 10 bases, with 21 bases between them. The CDR3 has 16 amino acids. This CDR3 reads CASSMPVLQGQGKLFF. The CDR3 nucleotides are TGTGCCAGTAGTATGCCTGTCTTGCAGGGTCAGGGAAAACTGTTTTTT.

V and J are TRBV7-6 and TRBJ1-5; D gene ambiguous. This CDR3 comprises 16 residues. CDR1 is SGHVS, CDR2 FNYEAQ, per germline. V gave up 5 bases and J gave up 3 bases, with 17 bases separating them. CDR3 residues: CASSPGGPGPNQPQHF. Here the CDR3 DNA reads TGTGCCAGCAGCCCTGGCGGGCCCGGGCCCAATCAGCCCCAGCATTTT.

The rearrangement uses TRBV9 and TRBJ1-6; D is unclear. CDR1 and CDR2 from the germline V gene are SGDLS and YYNGEE. The CDR3 has 14 residues. Trimming stripped 0 bases from V and 8 bases from J, with 9 bases between. This chain's CDR3 is CASSVAAADSPLHF. The CDR3 coding sequence is TGTGCCAGCAGCGTAGCGGCGGCAGATTCACCCCTCCACTTT.

This clone appeared a few times. This chain links TRBV27 with TRBJ2-7; TRBD1 agrees at 7 bases. The CDR3 has 19 amino acids. The ends lost 3 bases at V and 3 bases at J; junction bases unmatched: 20. The germline V gene encodes CDR1 MNHEY and CDR2 SMNVEV (reference sequence). The CDR3 region is CASSFRQNRGSLNYYEQYF. CDR3 coding DNA: TGTGCCAGCAGTTTCCGCCAAAACAGGGGAAGTTTAAACTACTACGAGCAGTACTTC.

This chain links TRBV19 with TRBJ2-2, with D possibly being TRBD1 or TRBD2 (5 bases each). CDR1 and CDR2 (germline): LNHDA, SQIVND (reference sequence). The CDR3 runs 15 residues. V lost 3 bases to trimming and J lost 6 bases, with 14 bases between them. The CDR3 DNA sequence: TGTGCCAGTAGTATCACGGGGCCTCACGCCGGGGAGCTGTTTTTT. It codes for CASSITGPHAGELFF.

The rearrangement links TRBV7-9 to TRBJ1-1; TRBD1 matches 12 bases. The CDR3 is 18 residues long. V was clipped by 3 bases and J by 5 bases; unmatched bases: 13. Looked up from germline, CDR1 is SEHNR and CDR2 is FQNEAQ (reference sequence). The CDR3, as DNA: TGTGCCAGCAGCTTGCGGGGTGGGACAGGGGGCCTCGGGACTGAAGCTTTCTTT. Protein product: CASSLRGGTGGLGTEAFF.

The rearrangement joins TRBV2 to TRBJ2-5, with a possible D match to TRBD2 (5 bases). The germline gives CDR1 SNHLY, CDR2 FYNNEI. The CDR3 runs 14 residues. The V and J ends lost 8 bases and 1 base respectively, with 14 bases between them. The CDR3: CASAKLASQETQYF. CDR3 nucleotides: TGTGCCAGCGCTAAGCTAGCATCCCAAGAGACCCAGTACTTC.

The chain carries TRBV18 and TRBJ2-7, with 8 bases that match TRBD2. In germline, CDR1 is KGHSH, CDR2 LQKENI. The CDR3 is made up of 15 amino acids. V was pared by 1 base and J by 4 bases, with 6 bases of the junction left unmatched. The CDR3 DNA is TGTGCCAGCTCACCACAGGCGGGAGGAGGGTACGAGCAGTACTTC. This sequence encodes CASSPQAGGGYEQYF.

V is TRBV7-2 and J is TRBJ1-5; D not certain. The V gene lost 1 base and the J gene lost 6 bases, with 7 bases spanning the gap. The CDR3 consists of 13 residues. Germline V gene data show CDR1 as SGHTA and CDR2 as FQGNSA. DNA of the CDR3: TGTGCCAGCAGCTTAGAGCGGAGTCAGCCCCAGCATTTT. Translating gives CASSLERSQPQHF.

This chain connects TRBV7-6 to TRBJ1-2; no clear D gene. Germline V CDR1 and CDR2: SGHVS, FNYEAQ. CDR3 size: 15 residues. The V and J ends lost 5 bases and 2 bases respectively, with 15 bases between them. Here the CDR3 DNA reads TGTGCCAGCAGCCCCACCTCAAGTGGGAACTATGGCTACACCTTC. Its protein is CASSPTSSGNYGYTF.

This chain connects TRBV18 to TRBJ2-1; 12 bases agree with TRBD1. Germline trimming cut 4 bases from V and 14 bases from J; bases unmatched to any gene: 15. CDR3 length: 16 residues. Germline V CDR1 and CDR2: KGHSH, LQKENI. CDR3 DNA sequence: TGTGCCAGCTCACAACCACCGGGACAGGGGGCGCAAATTAAGTTCTTC. This codes for CASSQPPGQGAQIKFF.

This chain joins TRBV12-5 and TRBJ2-7; 9 bases fit TRBD1. The trim removed 5 bases at V and 7 bases at J, leaving 6 bases unmatched. The CDR3 consists of 13 residues. Per germline, CDR1 LGHNT and CDR2 FRNRAP. The CDR3 nucleotides are TGTGCTAGTGGTCTGGGACAGGGTCTGGAGCAGTACTTC. Protein: CASGLGQGLEQYF.

This clone appeared a single time. The V gene is TRBV18, the J gene TRBJ2-5, with D perhaps TRBD1 (6 bases). V was shortened by 5 bases and J by 5 bases, with 9 bases between the two germline ends. CDR3 size: 12 residues. Germline lookup yields CDR1 KGHSH and CDR2 LQKENI. CDR3 DNA sequence: TGTGCCAGCTCAACAGGGCTGGAGACCCAGTACTTC. Protein product: CASSTGLETQYF.

The V gene is TRBV5-5, the J gene TRBJ2-7, with D possibly TRBD2 on 5 matching bases. Deletions cut 1 base from V and 0 bases from J, with 5 bases between. The length of the CDR3 is 13 residues. Germline V gene data show CDR1 as SGHKS and CDR2 as YYEKEE (reference sequence). The CDR3 DNA is TGTGCCAGCAGCTTGCGGGACTCCTACGAGCAGTACTTC. This encodes CASSLRDSYEQYF. Based on the CDR3 plus reference TRBV5-5 and TRBJ2-7, the full variable domain is DAGVTQSPTHLIKTRGQQVTLRCSPISGHKSVSWYQQVLGQGPQFIFQYYEKEERGRGNFPDRFSARQFPNYSSELNVNALLLGDSALYLCASSLRDSYEQYFGPGTRLTVT.

This chain connects TRBV5-4 to TRBJ2-2, with 11 bases fitting TRBD2. Per the germline V gene, CDR1 is SGHNT and CDR2 is YYREEE (reference sequence). The trim removed 0 bases at V and 6 bases at J, leaving 4 bases unmatched. The CDR3 covers 16 residues. CDR3 DNA sequence: TGTGCCAGCAGCTTGGTTAGCGGGAGGGCCTCCGGGGAGCTGTTTTTT. It codes for CASSLVSGRASGELFF.